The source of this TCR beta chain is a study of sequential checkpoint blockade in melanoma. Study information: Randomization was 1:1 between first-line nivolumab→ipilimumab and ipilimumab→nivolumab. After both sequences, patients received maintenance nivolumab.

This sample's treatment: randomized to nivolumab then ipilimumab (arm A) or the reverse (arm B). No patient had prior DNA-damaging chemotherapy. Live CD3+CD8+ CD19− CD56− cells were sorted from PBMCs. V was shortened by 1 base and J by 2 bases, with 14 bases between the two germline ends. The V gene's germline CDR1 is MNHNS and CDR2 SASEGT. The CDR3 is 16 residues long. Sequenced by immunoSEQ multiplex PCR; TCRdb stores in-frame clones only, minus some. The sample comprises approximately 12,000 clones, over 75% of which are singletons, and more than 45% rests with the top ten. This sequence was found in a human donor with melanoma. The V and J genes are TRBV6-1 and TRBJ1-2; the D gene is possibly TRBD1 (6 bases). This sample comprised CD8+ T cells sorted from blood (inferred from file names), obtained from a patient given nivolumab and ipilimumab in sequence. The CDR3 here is CASSEEVAGANYGYTF. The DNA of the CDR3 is TGTGCCAGCAGTGAAGAAGTGGCAGGGGCGAACTATGGCTACACCTTC.